Each of the 23 T cell receptor beta chains below was sequenced from the same sample in a study of cytomegalovirus exposure and HLA in healthy donors. The PCR employed 60 Vbeta primers together with 13 Jbeta primers. Produced via immunoSEQ multiplex PCR; TCRdb's table is partial and in-frame only. The table lists about 94,000 clones, over 65% of them singletons. Sequencing used PBMCs. These receptors were obtained from a man aged 25 to 40 in good health and CMV-seronegative.

This clone came up a few times. The chain combines TRBV6-1 with TRBJ1-4; D is perhaps TRBD1 (6 bases). The CDR3 has 13 amino acids. Trimming removed 6 bases from V and 7 bases from J, with 12 bases in between. Per germline, CDR1 MNHNS and CDR2 SASEGT. The CDR3 loop reads CASSLGGGEKLFF. CDR3 DNA: TGTGCCAGCAGCCTTGGGGGCGGTGAAAAACTGTTTTTT.

This clone was counted a single time. The CDR3 bases are TGTGCCAGCAGTTTATGGGCGAGCGGGAGTACAGATACGCAGTATTTT. It is translated as CASSLWASGSTDTQYF. The chain uses TRBV28 and TRBJ2-3, with 8 bases matching TRBD2. The CDR3 covers 16 residues. Germline trimming cut 0 bases from V and 3 bases from J; bases unmatched to any gene: 5. Germline loops: CDR1 MDHEN, CDR2 SYDVKM.

The chain combines TRBV10-3 with TRBJ2-5, with a weak D call TRBD2 (6 bases). The CDR3 is 18 residues long. V lost 3 bases to trimming and J lost 0 bases, with 20 bases between them. Germline assignment: CDR1 ENHRY and CDR2 SYGVKD. CDR3 loop: CAISDRAGTVNYQETQYF. Written as DNA, the CDR3 is TGTGCCATCAGTGATAGGGCGGGAACAGTAAATTACCAAGAGACCCAGTACTTC.

The genes are TRBV7-9 and TRBJ2-4; maybe TRBD2 (6 bases). V was shortened by 5 bases and J by 6 bases, with 11 bases between the two germline ends. CDR1 and CDR2 from the germline V gene are SEHNR and FQNEAQ (reference sequence). The CDR3 length is 13 residues. For the CDR3, the DNA is TGTGCCAGCAGCCCGGGAGCAGCAAACATTCAGTACTTC. It translates to CASSPGAANIQYF.

This clone has a handful of counts. This sequence joins TRBV7-9 and TRBJ1-2; D might be TRBD1 (5 bases). From germline, CDR1 is SEHNR and CDR2 FQNEAQ (reference sequence). The CDR3 has 14 amino acids. V shed 4 bases and J shed 3 bases, with 12 bases lying between them. The CDR3 reads CASSWGTKDYGYTF. The CDR3 DNA reads TGTGCCAGCAGCTGGGGGACTAAGGACTATGGCTACACCTTC.

This clone has a handful of counts. This rearrangement joins TRBV18 to TRBJ1-6; D not certain. The germline CDR1 and CDR2 sequences are KGHSH and LQKENI. The CDR3 is 15 amino acids. The V end was cut by 4 bases, the J end by 8 bases, with 15 bases between. The chain's CDR3 is CASSLRAGSDSPLHF. In nucleotides, the CDR3 is TGTGCCAGCTCACTGAGGGCGGGGAGTGATTCACCCCTCCACTTT. Drawing the rest from reference TRBV18 and TRBJ1-6, the complete variable domain is NAGVMQNPRHLVRRRGQEARLRCSPMKGHSHVYWYRQLPEEGLKFMVYLQKENIIDESGMPKERFSAEFPKEGPSILRIQQVVRGDSAAYFCASSLRAGSDSPLHFGNGTRLTVT.

The chain combines TRBV27 with TRBJ2-7, with a weak D call TRBD1 (6 bases). This CDR3 is 13 amino acids long. Looked up from germline, CDR1 is MNHEY and CDR2 is SMNVEV (reference sequence). Trimming removed 11 bases from V and 3 bases from J, with 17 bases in between. CDR3: CAVSGGAFYEQYF. In nucleotides, the CDR3 is TGTGCCGTGTCTGGGGGCGCCTTCTACGAGCAGTACTTC.

The chain carries TRBV15 and TRBJ2-5, with a tentative D call TRBD2 (5 bases). Germline V gene sequence: CDR1 LNHNV, CDR2 YYDKDF (reference sequence). Trimming stripped 3 bases from V and 3 bases from J, with 20 bases between. The CDR3 has 17 residues. The CDR3, as DNA: TGTGCCACCAGCAGTGGAATTGGGGAGATCTTAAAAGAGACCCAGTACTTC. It specifies CATSSGIGEILKETQYF.

CDR3 nucleotides: TGTGCCTGGAGTGGGGGACAGGGGCAAGAGACCCAGTACTTC. It codes for CAWSGGQGQETQYF. The chain uses TRBV30 and TRBJ2-5; 10 bases align to TRBD1. Germline assignment: CDR1 GTSNPN and CDR2 SVGIG (reference sequence). The CDR3 totals 14 residues. Trimming took 1 base from V and 2 from J; bases not matched to a gene: 1.

The chain is built from TRBV13 and TRBJ2-5; a possible D gene is TRBD2 (5 bases). The DNA matches TRBJ2-7 better at its end, which makes the J call doubtful. Germline loops: CDR1 PRHDT, CDR2 FYEKMQ (reference sequence). The length of the CDR3 is 16 residues. The CDR3 region has the DNA TGTGCCAGCAGCTTCGCTCTTGTGGGAGATGCCTACGAGCAGTACTTC. Translated, it gives CASSFALVGDAYEQYF.

This clone was picked up one time. Other DNA sequences in the same sample also yield this CDR3. The CDR3 sequence is CASSPGSGKSGANVLTF. CDR3 nucleotides: TGTGCTAGCTCCCCGGGTTCAGGGAAGTCAGGGGCCAACGTCCTGACTTTC. The rearrangement joins TRBV7-7 to TRBJ2-6; weak D call: TRBD1 (5 bases). Germline assignment: CDR1 SSHAT and CDR2 FNYEAQ (reference sequence). CDR3 size: 17 residues.

The rearrangement links TRBV29-1 to TRBJ2-4, with TRBD1 identical over 7 bases. The CDR3 covers 13 residues. V was pared by 7 bases and J by 10 bases, with 13 bases of the junction left unmatched. In germline, CDR1 is SQVTM, CDR2 ANQGSEA. CDR3 sequence (DNA): TGCAGCGCCTCAGGGACAGTCCGTGATATTCAGTACTTC. This translates into CSASGTVRDIQYF.

This chain links TRBV9 with TRBJ2-6; 11 bases align to TRBD2. V dropped 3 bases and J dropped 2; count of bases not matched to a gene: 10. This CDR3 has 19 amino acids. Germline values: CDR1 SGDLS, CDR2 YYNGEE. The CDR3 loop reads CASSAGVLAGGAGANVLTF. CDR3 sequence (DNA): TGTGCCAGCAGCGCGGGGGTGCTAGCGGGAGGCGCTGGGGCCAACGTCCTGACTTTC. Full variable domain (missing parts from reference TRBV9 and TRBJ2-6): DSGVTQTPKHLITATGQRVTLRCSPRSGDLSVYWYQQSLDQGLQFLIQYYNGEERAKGNILERFSAQQFPDLHSELNLSSLELGDSALYFCASSAGVLAGGAGANVLTFGAGSRLTVL.

This chain uses TRBV7-9 with TRBJ2-1; TRBD1 matches 8 bases. With V trimmed by 7 bases and J by 3 bases, 11 bases remained unmatched. Per the germline V gene, CDR1 is SEHNR and CDR2 is FQNEAQ (reference sequence). CDR3 size: 16 residues. The CDR3: CASIRTGGFGYNEQFF. The CDR3 coding sequence is TGTGCCAGCATCCGAACAGGGGGGTTCGGCTACAATGAGCAGTTCTTC.

This rearrangement joins TRBV7-9 to TRBJ2-1; 8 nucleotides line up with TRBD2. The V segment lost 2 bases and the J segment 9 bases; nucleotides outside the gene matches: 3. The CDR3 loop spans 13 amino acids. Germline V gene data show CDR1 as SEHNR and CDR2 as FQNEAQ (reference sequence). The CDR3 nucleotides are TGTGCCAGCAGCTTACAAGCGGGAGTTGAGCAGTTCTTC. As protein: CASSLQAGVEQFF.

This clone has only one observation. At one of its ends the junction is not consistent with the germline gene, which may arise from a read error. The chain couples TRBV27 to TRBJ2-7, with D tentatively TRBD2 (5 bases). Germline CDR1 and CDR2: MNHEY and SMNVEV (reference sequence). The CDR3 runs to 13 residues. The CDR3 DNA sequence: TGTGCCAGCAGTTTTTCGTCGGGGTACGGGCAGTACTTC. The encoded protein is CASSFSSGYGQYF.

V usage is TRBV6-5 and J usage is TRBJ1-1; D is ambiguous. The CDR3 sequence is 13 residues long. Germline loops: CDR1 MNHEY, CDR2 SVGAGI. Trimming stripped 1 base from V and 1 base from J, with 4 bases between. The DNA for the CDR3 is TGTGCCAGCAGTTACTTCTCGAACACTGAAGCTTTCTTT. Residues: CASSYFSNTEAFF.

The gene calls are TRBV2 and TRBJ1-3; D remains ambiguous. The CDR3 contains 13 residues. Between the trimmed V and J ends, which lost 9 bases and 0 bases, there was a span of 9 bases. Germline lookup yields CDR1 SNHLY and CDR2 FYNNEI. The chain's CDR3 is CAREVLSGNTIYF. The CDR3 nucleotides read TGTGCCAGAGAGGTTCTCTCTGGAAACACCATATATTTT.

The chain links TRBV29-1 to TRBJ2-7, with D perhaps matching TRBD2 (8 bases). The germline V gene encodes CDR1 SQVTM and CDR2 ANQGSEA. CDR3 length: 17 residues. Between the trimmed V and J ends, which lost 6 bases and 0 bases, there was a span of 24 bases. The CDR3: CSVQGGISSGPSYEQYF. CDR3 DNA sequence: TGCAGCGTCCAAGGGGGCATCTCTAGCGGGCCCTCCTACGAGCAGTACTTC.

The chain joins TRBV7-9 to TRBJ2-1; 10 nucleotides agree with TRBD2. The V gene's germline CDR1 is SEHNR and CDR2 FQNEAQ (reference sequence). The V gene end was trimmed by 5 bases and the J gene end by 0 bases; junction bases not matched to a gene: 4. This CDR3 contains 16 residues. CDR3 DNA: TGTGCCAGCAGCACCCGGACTAGCGGCTCCTACAATGAGCAGTTCTTC. Translating it yields CASSTRTSGSYNEQFF.

This clone has only one observation. CDR3 sequence reads: CASSPPYGRAGETQYF. In DNA form, the CDR3 reads TGTGCCAGTAGTCCGCCGTACGGGAGGGCTGGGGAGACCCAGTACTTC. This sequence joins TRBV19 and TRBJ2-5; 8 nucleotides line up with TRBD2. Per the germline V gene, CDR1 is LNHDA and CDR2 is SQIVND (reference sequence). J gave up 5 bases and V 5 bases, and 13 bases lay outside the gene matches. This CDR3 spans 16 amino acids. The whole variable domain, remainder taken from reference TRBV19 and TRBJ2-5, is DGGITQSPKYLFRKEGQNVTLSCEQNLNHDAMYWYRQDPGQGLRLIYYSQIVNDFQKGDIAEGYSVSREKKESFPLTVTSAQKNPTAFYLCASSPPYGRAGETQYFGPGTRLLVL.

The chain carries TRBV5-1 and TRBJ2-3, with D unresolved. The V end lost 1 base, the J end lost 6 bases, and 9 bases lay between the germline ends. The CDR3 totals 13 residues. The germline V gene has CDR1 SGHRS and CDR2 YFSETQ. CDR3 DNA sequence: TGCGCCAGCAGCTTGCATCGCGAGGATACGCAGTATTTT. This sequence encodes CASSLHREDTQYF. Full variable domain (remainder filled in from reference TRBV5-1 and TRBJ2-3): KAGVTQTPRYLIKTRGQQVTLSCSPISGHRSVSWYQQTPGQGLQFLFEYFSETQRNKGNFPGRFSGRQFSNSRSEMNVSTLELGDSALYLCASSLHREDTQYFGPGTRLTVL.

The chain carries TRBV19 and TRBJ2-2, with TRBD2 matching over 14 bases. Germline values: CDR1 LNHDA, CDR2 SQIVND (reference sequence). This CDR3 is 15 amino acids long. V trimming: 8 bases; J trimming: 6 bases; junction bases outside the gene matches: 5. CDR3 loop: CASGGTSGRPGELFF. In DNA form, the CDR3 reads TGTGCCAGTGGGGGGACTAGCGGGAGACCCGGGGAGCTGTTTTTT.